This T cell receptor beta chain was captured by sequencing in a study of PD-1 blockade in classical Hodgkin lymphoma. Study results and caveats: Possible causes of repertoire differences, disease activity or prior therapy, remain undefined. At baseline, newly diagnosed patients reportedly showed less TCR diversity than healthy donors. A significant rise in TCR diversity was seen by C4D1 for CD4+ cells but not for CD8+ cells.

The repertoire was sequenced with immunoSEQ multiplex PCR; TCRdb's copy has only in-frame clones and lacks some. The sample has about 110,000 clones, about 88% seen once. Every single patient, without exception, relapsed after autologous stem cell transplantation, and brentuximab vedotin exposure varied. Trimming cost V 4 bases and J 5 bases; bases outside gene matches: 9. CDR3 length: 14 amino acids. Germline V lookup: CDR1 SGHRS, CDR2 YFSETQ. As concerns this clone: Its antigen remains unknown.

The receptor comes from a human donor with classical Hodgkin lymphoma. The input for sequencing was peripheral blood mononuclear cells (PBMCs), taken before the second cycle of nivolumab. The genes are TRBV5-1 and TRBJ2-7; 7 bases map to TRBD1. The CDR3 is CASSHPDRVDEQYF. The DNA for the CDR3 is TGCGCCAGCAGCCATCCCGACAGGGTAGACGAGCAGTACTTC.